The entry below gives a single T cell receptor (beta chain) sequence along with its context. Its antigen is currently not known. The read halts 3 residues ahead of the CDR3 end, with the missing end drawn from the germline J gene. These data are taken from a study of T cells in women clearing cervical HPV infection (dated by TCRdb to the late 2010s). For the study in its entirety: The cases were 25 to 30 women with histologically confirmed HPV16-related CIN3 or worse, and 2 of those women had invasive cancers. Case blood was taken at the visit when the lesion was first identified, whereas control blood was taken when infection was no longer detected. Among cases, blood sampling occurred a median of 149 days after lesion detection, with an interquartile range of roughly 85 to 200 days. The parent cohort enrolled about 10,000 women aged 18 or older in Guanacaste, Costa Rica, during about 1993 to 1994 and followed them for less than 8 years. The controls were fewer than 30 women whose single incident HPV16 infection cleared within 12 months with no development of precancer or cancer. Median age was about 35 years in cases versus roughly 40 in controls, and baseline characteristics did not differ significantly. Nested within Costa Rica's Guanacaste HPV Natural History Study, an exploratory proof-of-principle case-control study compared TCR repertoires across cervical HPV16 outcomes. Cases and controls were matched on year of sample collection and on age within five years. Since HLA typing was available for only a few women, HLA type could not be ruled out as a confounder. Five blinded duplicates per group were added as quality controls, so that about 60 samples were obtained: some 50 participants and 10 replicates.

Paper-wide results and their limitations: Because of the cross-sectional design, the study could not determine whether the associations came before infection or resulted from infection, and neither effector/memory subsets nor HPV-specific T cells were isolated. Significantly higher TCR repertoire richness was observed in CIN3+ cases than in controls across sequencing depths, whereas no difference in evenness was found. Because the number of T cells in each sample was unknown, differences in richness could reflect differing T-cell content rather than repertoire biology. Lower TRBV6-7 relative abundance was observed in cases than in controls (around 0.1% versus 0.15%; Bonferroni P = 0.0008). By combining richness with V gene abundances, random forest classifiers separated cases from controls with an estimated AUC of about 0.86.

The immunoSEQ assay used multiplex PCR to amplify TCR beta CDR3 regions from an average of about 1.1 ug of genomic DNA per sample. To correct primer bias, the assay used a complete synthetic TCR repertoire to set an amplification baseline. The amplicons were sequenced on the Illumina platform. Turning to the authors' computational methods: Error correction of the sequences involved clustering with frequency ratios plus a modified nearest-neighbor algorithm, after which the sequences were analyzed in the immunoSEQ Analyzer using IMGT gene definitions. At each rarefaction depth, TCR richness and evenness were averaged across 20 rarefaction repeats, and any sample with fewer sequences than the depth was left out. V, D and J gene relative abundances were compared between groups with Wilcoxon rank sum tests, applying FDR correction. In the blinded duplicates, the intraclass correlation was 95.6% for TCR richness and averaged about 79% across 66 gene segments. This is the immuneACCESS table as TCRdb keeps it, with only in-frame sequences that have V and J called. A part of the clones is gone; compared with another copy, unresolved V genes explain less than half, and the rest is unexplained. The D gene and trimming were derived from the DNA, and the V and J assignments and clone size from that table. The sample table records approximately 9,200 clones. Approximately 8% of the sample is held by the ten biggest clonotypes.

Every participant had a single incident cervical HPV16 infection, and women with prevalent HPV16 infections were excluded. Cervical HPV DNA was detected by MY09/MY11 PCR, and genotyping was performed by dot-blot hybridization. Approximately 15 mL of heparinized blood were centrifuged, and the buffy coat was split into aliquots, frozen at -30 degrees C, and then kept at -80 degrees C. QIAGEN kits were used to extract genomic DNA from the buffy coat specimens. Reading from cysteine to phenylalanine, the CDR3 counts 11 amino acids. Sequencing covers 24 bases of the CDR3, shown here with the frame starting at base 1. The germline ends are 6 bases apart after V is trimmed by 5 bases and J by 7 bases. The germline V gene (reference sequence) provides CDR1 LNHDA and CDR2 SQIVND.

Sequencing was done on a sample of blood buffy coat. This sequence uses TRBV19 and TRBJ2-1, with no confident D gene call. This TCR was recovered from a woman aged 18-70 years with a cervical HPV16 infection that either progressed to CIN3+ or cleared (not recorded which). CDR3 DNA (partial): TGTGCCAGTAGTGAAGCTAATGAG. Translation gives CASSEANE. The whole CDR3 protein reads CASSEANEQFF.